Below are 7 T cell receptor beta chains sequenced from a single sample in a study of technical replicates of blood from a few donors. Clones were sequenced by immunoSEQ multiplex PCR, and TCRdb holds only the in-frame ones, with some missing. The sample lists tens of thousands of clones, around 87% occurring once. Material for sequencing was PBMCs. Receptor source: a human donor in good health. Some clones in this sample may be carry-over from other donors' samples.

The chain uses TRBV4-2 and TRBJ1-4; 7 bases are a match to TRBD1. V lost 4 bases, J lost 8 bases, and 7 bases stayed unmatched. In germline, CDR1 is LGHNA, CDR2 YNFKEQ. The CDR3 has 14 residues. In nucleotides, the CDR3 is TGTGCCAGCAGCCGACAGGGCCTCCGAGAAAAACTGTTTTTT. Its protein product is CASSRQGLREKLFF.

The rearrangement joins TRBV30 to TRBJ2-1; maybe TRBD1 (5 bases). V dropped 3 bases and J dropped 5 bases, with 11 bases sitting between them. The CDR3 sequence is 13 residues long. Germline assignment: CDR1 GTSNPN and CDR2 SVGIG (reference sequence). This chain's CDR3 is CAWSRVSNNEQFF. The CDR3 DNA reads TGTGCCTGGAGCAGGGTATCGAACAATGAGCAGTTCTTC.

The chain combines TRBV4-3 with TRBJ2-7, with D possibly TRBD1 on 6 matching bases. This CDR3 region has 14 residues. From germline, CDR1 is LGHNA and CDR2 YSLEER. Trimming took off 1 base at V and 1 base at J, with 8 bases between the two ends. For the CDR3, the DNA is TGCGCCAGCAGCCAAGGAAGGGGGTCCTACGAGCAGTACTTC. It translates to CASSQGRGSYEQYF.

The chain is built from TRBV4-1 and TRBJ2-2, with a possible D match to TRBD2 (6 bases). V was cut by 1 base and J by 6 bases, with 15 bases left in between. This CDR3 contains 16 residues. The germline V gene encodes CDR1 MGHRA and CDR2 YSYEKL. DNA for the CDR3: TGCGCCAGCAGCCAAGCGAACATGGGGGGTCCCGGGGAGCTGTTTTTT. Its protein product is CASSQANMGGPGELFF.

The genes are TRBV4-1 and TRBJ1-3, with TRBD1 matching 7 bases. This CDR3 is built from 17 residues. The junction had 8 bases not matched to a gene; V was cut back by 0 bases and J by 3 bases. Germline loops: CDR1 MGHRA, CDR2 YSYEKL. As DNA, the CDR3 is TGCGCCAGCAGCCAAGATTATCGTCGGGACAGTGGAAACACCATATATTTT. It translates to CASSQDYRRDSGNTIYF.

The chain joins TRBV20-1 to TRBJ2-1; TRBD2 matches at 7 bases. Trimming at V came to 6 bases and at J to 9 bases, leaving 5 bases not matched to a gene. The CDR3 sequence is 11 residues long. Germline-derived CDR1 and CDR2 are DFQATT and SNEGSKA (reference sequence). Here the CDR3 DNA reads TGCAGTGCCGGGGAGGGGCGTGAGCAGTTCTTC. Protein: CSAGEGREQFF.

The rearrangement uses TRBV11-3 and TRBJ2-1; 8 bases are a match to TRBD2. CDR3 size: 14 residues. The ends lost 2 bases at V and 4 bases at J; junction bases unmatched: 1. The germline CDR1 and CDR2 sequences are SGHNT and YENEEA. The CDR3 DNA sequence: TGTGCCAGCAGCTTAAGCGGGAGATACAATGAGCAGTTCTTC. It is translated as CASSLSGRYNEQFF.